This TCR beta chain was recovered during a study of blood T cell repertoires in COVID-19. Study overall: Samples of COVID-19 (acute and convalescent) were obtained from the United States, Italy and Spain.

CDR3 length: 16 amino acids. Germline V gene lookup returns CDR1 ENHRY and CDR2 SYGVKD. J was trimmed by 0 bases and V by 2 bases; bases with no gene match: 6. The repertoire was sequenced with immunoSEQ multiplex PCR; TCRdb's copy has only in-frame clones and lacks some. The sample has around 400,000 clones; 87% are singletons. The TCR comes from a woman aged 55 to 70 with COVID-19, enrolled during active disease. This chain links TRBV10-3 with TRBJ1-1, with 7 bases that match TRBD1. The sequencing sample was made of peripheral blood. The CDR3 sequence is CAISERATGLNTEAFF. CDR3 bases: TGTGCCATCAGTGAGCGAGCGACAGGGCTGAACACTGAAGCTTTCTTT.